Here is one TCR beta chain with its context. The antigen remains unidentified. Repertoires were generated with immunoSEQ multiplex PCR, while TCRdb's copy carries only in-frame clones and drops some. Seen here are under 200,000 clones, around 87% observed once, and the top ten hold approximately 2.7%. The data stem from a study of T cell responses to AZD1222 COVID-19 vaccine. V was shortened by 3 bases and J by 6 bases, with 11 bases between the two germline ends. There are 13 residues in the CDR3. The study's findings and limits: In a largely white British group with more females than males, clonal diversity was possibly underestimated.

The chain couples TRBV12-3 or TRBV12-4 to TRBJ1-1, with D perhaps matching TRBD1 (5 bases). The specimen comprised peripheral blood, sampled on day 0 of MenACWY control vaccination. This receptor was identified in an adult in good health. The chain's CDR3 is CASSLPGRAEAFF. CDR3 bases: TGTGCCAGCAGTTTGCCAGGGCGCGCTGAAGCTTTCTTT.